The 28 T cell receptor beta chains in this list originate from one sample, sequenced in a study of T cells in Graves' hyperthyroidism and ophthalmopathy. Authors of the study amplified TCR beta CDR3 regions from RNA transcripts. The HTBI primer set served for first-round RT-PCR of the TCR CDR3. TCRdb re-derived calls from the multiplex PCR reads in MiXCR, one entry per CDR3 protein. Of about half a million distinct CDR3 sequences in the sample, approximately 25% are singletons; the top ten hold 11%. The material sequenced was blood. These TCRs come from a woman in her 30s with Graves' ophthalmopathy.

The chain uses TRBV12-3 or TRBV12-4 and TRBJ1-1, with 7 bases identical to TRBD1. Unmatched junction bases numbered 10, after V lost 6 bases and J lost 6 bases. The CDR3 has 14 residues. The CDR3 coding sequence is TGTGCCAGCAGCCGAGACAGGGTTTGGGCTGAAGCTTTCTTT. Amino acids: CASSRDRVWAEAFF.

This clonotype was recorded many times. The chain carries TRBV29-1 and TRBJ2-5, with 8 bases that match TRBD1. CDR1 and CDR2 from the germline V gene are SQVTM and ANQGSEA. Trimming cost V 3 bases and J 5 bases; bases outside gene matches: 5. The CDR3 is made up of 13 amino acids. The CDR3 protein is CSVEVGQGETQYF. For the CDR3, the DNA is TGCAGCGTTGAGGTTGGACAGGGTGAGACCCAGTACTTC. The whole variable domain, filled in from reference TRBV29-1 and TRBJ2-5, reads SAVISQKPSRDICQRGTSLTIQCQVDSQVTMMFWYRQQPGQSLTLIATANQGSEATYESGFVIDKFPISRPNLTFSTLTVSNMSPEDSSIYLCSVEVGQGETQYFGPGTRLLVL.

There are a few counts of this clonotype. The J gene is TRBJ1-5, the V gene TRBV7-8; 7 positions match TRBD1. J was trimmed by 3 bases and V by 4 bases; bases with no gene match: 3. Germline CDR1 and CDR2: SGHVS and FQNEAQ. The CDR3 loop spans 14 amino acids. For the CDR3, the DNA is TGTGCCAGCAGCTCTCAGGGGGTCAATCAGCCCCAGCATTTT. Translated, it gives CASSSQGVNQPQHF.

This clonotype was recorded many times. The chain combines TRBV15 with TRBJ1-3; D gene uncertain. The CDR3 runs 15 residues. The V gene lost 3 bases and the J gene lost 0 bases, with 9 bases spanning the gap. Germline-derived CDR1 and CDR2 are LNHNV and YYDKDF (reference sequence). CDR3 in amino acids: CATSSYVSSGNTIYF. The CDR3 DNA follows: TGTGCCACCAGCAGTTACGTGAGCTCTGGAAACACCATATATTTT. Based on the CDR3 plus reference TRBV15 and TRBJ1-3, the full variable domain is DAMVIQNPRYQVTQFGKPVTLSCSQTLNHNVMYWYQQKSSQAPKLLFHYYDKDFNNEADTPDNFQSRRPNTSFCFLDIRSPGLGDTAMYLCATSSYVSSGNTIYFGEGSWLTVV.

This clonotype was seen at least ten times. The junction departs from the called germline gene at one end, perhaps through a read error. This sequence joins TRBV6-2 or TRBV6-3 and TRBJ2-7, with D possibly matching TRBD1 (5 bases). The CDR3 sequence is 13 residues long. Germline lookup yields CDR1 MNHEY and CDR2 SVGEGT. CDR3 sequence: CASGYGQGNEQYF. CDR3 DNA sequence: TGTGCCAGCGGTTACGGTCAGGGCAACGAGCAGTACTTC.

This clonotype was recorded at least ten times. This sequence joins TRBV28 and TRBJ2-7, with a weak D call TRBD1 (6 bases). The V gene's germline CDR1 is MDHEN and CDR2 SYDVKM. The CDR3 is 12 amino acids. Between the trimmed V and J ends, which lost 5 bases and 4 bases, there was a span of 9 bases. CDR3: CASSMDSYEQYF. The CDR3 DNA reads as TGTGCCAGCAGTATGGACAGTTACGAGCAGTACTTC.

The sample holds many counts of this clonotype. This chain uses TRBV6-1 with TRBJ2-5; D is perhaps TRBD1 (6 bases). The CDR3 sequence is 14 residues long. The germline CDR1 and CDR2 sequences are MNHNS and SASEGT. V was pared by 4 bases and J by 5 bases, with 14 bases between. The CDR3 DNA follows: TGTGCCAGCAGTGGCCAGACAGGACCCGAGACCCAGTACTTC. Its protein is CASSGQTGPETQYF.

This clonotype was found many times. One base away lies a much larger clone, so this may be a sequencing read error. The rearrangement uses TRBV10-1 and TRBJ2-5; D is ambiguous. Trimming left V 8 bases short and J 5 bases short, with 12 bases between. The CDR3 contains 12 residues. Germline loops: CDR1 WNHNN, CDR2 SYGVQD (reference sequence). The CDR3 spells CASGTAWETQYF. DNA of the CDR3: TGCGCCAGCGGTACTGCCTGGGAGACCCAGTACTTC.

This clonotype has ten or more counts. The chain is built from TRBV10-3 and TRBJ2-2; TRBD1 aligns across 9 bases. Per germline, CDR1 ENHRY and CDR2 SYGVKD. J was trimmed by 4 bases and V by 5 bases; bases with no gene match: 8. There are 16 residues in the CDR3. The CDR3 nucleotides read TGTGCCATCAGTCCTAAGGGGACAGGGACCACCGGGGAGCTGTTTTTT. Translating it yields CAISPKGTGTTGELFF.

The sample holds many counts of this clonotype. V is TRBV20-1 and J is TRBJ1-5, with 7 bases matching TRBD1. V was clipped by 5 bases and J by 2 bases; unmatched bases: 6. Germline V gene lookup returns CDR1 DFQATT and CDR2 SNEGSKA (reference sequence). The CDR3 loop spans 14 amino acids. CDR3 loop: CSAGRQGGNQPQHF. In DNA, the CDR3 is TGCAGTGCTGGAAGACAGGGAGGCAATCAGCCCCAGCATTTT.

The chain combines TRBV6-1 with TRBJ1-2; 7 nucleotides agree with TRBD1. This CDR3 contains 14 residues. Trimming at V came to 2 bases and at J to 4 bases, leaving 4 bases not matched to a gene. Germline V gene lookup returns CDR1 MNHNS and CDR2 SASEGT. The CDR3 reads CASSERAGGYGYTF. The CDR3 region has the DNA TGTGCCAGCAGTGAACGGGCAGGGGGCTATGGCTACACCTTC.

This clonotype was counted a few times. V usage is TRBV12-3 or TRBV12-4 and J usage is TRBJ2-7, with D possibly matching TRBD2 (6 bases). V lost 4 bases to trimming and J lost 5 bases, with 12 bases between them. The CDR3 is 13 amino acids. This chain's CDR3 is CASSSGTLNEQYF. The CDR3, as DNA: TGTGCCAGCAGTTCCGGGACTCTTAACGAGCAGTACTTC.

This clonotype was detected only a few times. The chain employs TRBV13 and TRBJ2-4; no clear D gene. Trimming took off 8 bases at V and 0 bases at J, with 11 bases between the two ends. The CDR3 loop spans 14 amino acids. Germline CDR1 PRHDT, CDR2 FYEKMQ (reference sequence). CDR3 in DNA: TGTGCCAGCGGCACTCGATTAGCCAAAAACATTCAGTACTTC. Translated, it gives CASGTRLAKNIQYF.

This clonotype has at least ten counts. This sequence joins TRBV19 and TRBJ1-3; 7 bases line up with TRBD1. Germline CDR1 reads LNHDA; CDR2 reads SQIVND (reference sequence). The CDR3 spans 16 residues. Trimming cost V 5 bases and J 0 bases; bases outside gene matches: 7. The CDR3 region is CASSSGQVHSGNTIYF. In DNA form, the CDR3 reads TGTGCCAGTAGTTCCGGACAGGTCCACTCTGGAAACACCATATATTTT.

The rearrangement links TRBV5-1 to TRBJ1-3; a possible D gene is TRBD1 (5 bases). The germline V gene encodes CDR1 SGHRS and CDR2 YFSETQ. The CDR3 consists of 17 residues. The V gene lost 6 bases and the J gene lost 0 bases, with 19 bases spanning the gap. The CDR3 here is CASTFSSDSASGNTIYF. As DNA, the CDR3 is TGCGCCAGCACCTTTTCTTCCGACAGTGCCTCTGGAAACACCATATATTTT.

The chain joins TRBV19 to TRBJ1-5; the D gene is possibly TRBD1 (5 bases). V gave up 3 bases and J gave up 10 bases, with 13 bases separating them. In germline, CDR1 is LNHDA, CDR2 SQIVND (reference sequence). The CDR3 loop spans 13 amino acids. The CDR3 loop is CASSMGGRGPQHF. As DNA, the CDR3 is TGTGCCAGTAGTATGGGGGGGAGGGGACCCCAGCATTTT. The variable domain in full, with the rest retrieved from reference TRBV19 and TRBJ1-5, is DGGITQSPKYLFRKEGQNVTLSCEQNLNHDAMYWYRQDPGQGLRLIYYSQIVNDFQKGDIAEGYSVSREKKESFPLTVTSAQKNPTAFYLCASSMGGRGPQHFGDGTRLSIL.

The chain joins TRBV7-8 to TRBJ2-7; perhaps TRBD1 as D (5 bases). CDR3 length: 16 residues. Germline V gene data show CDR1 as SGHVS and CDR2 as FQNEAQ. V lost 0 bases, J lost 0 bases, and 12 bases lay in between. As DNA, the CDR3 is TGTGCCAGCAGCTTAGCCGCGGACACCGGCTCCTACGAGCAGTACTTC. Residues: CASSLAADTGSYEQYF.

There are a few counts of this clonotype. CDR3 nucleotides: TGTGCCAGCCGGGACTACCGCTACGAGCAGTACTTC. It encodes CASRDYRYEQYF. The chain joins TRBV2 to TRBJ2-7; TRBD2 matches at 7 bases. The germline CDR1 and CDR2 sequences are SNHLY and FYNNEI. V was pared by 8 bases and J by 3 bases, with 4 bases of the junction left unmatched. The CDR3 has 12 amino acids.

This clonotype was counted many times. The chain links TRBV7-2 to TRBJ2-5; 14 bases match TRBD2. The CDR3 is 16 residues long. Germline V gene sequence: CDR1 SGHTA, CDR2 FQGNSA. After removal of 7 bases from V and 4 bases from J, the junction contained 8 bases not matched to a gene. This CDR3 reads CASTPMTSGGAETQYF. The CDR3 nucleotides are TGTGCCAGCACCCCTATGACTAGCGGGGGGGCAGAGACCCAGTACTTC.

At least ten counts were recorded for this clonotype. The chain links TRBV11-2 to TRBJ1-1; 9 positions agree with TRBD1. V lost 3 bases and J lost 0; bases outside the gene matches: 8. Germline lookup yields CDR1 SGHAT and CDR2 FQNNGV. The CDR3 length is 17 residues. The CDR3, as DNA: TGTGCCAGCAGCTTTTTAACAGGGGGCACCGTGAACACTGAAGCTTTCTTT. The encoded protein is CASSFLTGGTVNTEAFF.

The chain carries TRBV10-2 and TRBJ2-5; D unresolved. Germline lookup yields CDR1 WSHSY and CDR2 SAAADI. V was shortened by 2 bases and J by 1 base, with 11 bases between the two germline ends. The CDR3 runs 15 residues. CDR3 bases: TGCGCCAGCAGTGAGCTTAACAGACGCCAAGAGACCCAGTACTTC. It specifies CASSELNRRQETQYF.

This clonotype was recorded at least ten times. This chain links TRBV10-3 with TRBJ1-3; D not resolved. The CDR3 length is 16 residues. Trimming removed 4 bases from V and 0 bases from J, with 13 bases in between. CDR1 and CDR2 (germline): ENHRY, SYGVKD. CDR3 nucleotides: TGTGCCATCAGTGCAACGTTGACACCCTCTGGAAACACCATATATTTT. Encoded protein: CAISATLTPSGNTIYF.

This clonotype was seen many times. This rearrangement joins TRBV5-5 to TRBJ1-1; no firm D call. V lost 0 bases, J lost 6 bases, and 9 bases lay in between. The germline CDR1 and CDR2 sequences are SGHKS and YYEKEE (reference sequence). CDR3 size: 13 residues. The CDR3: CASSLVAGAEAFF. The CDR3 bases are TGTGCCAGCAGCTTGGTTGCAGGCGCTGAAGCTTTCTTT.

This clonotype was observed a few times. This sequence joins TRBV13 and TRBJ1-2; D is possibly TRBD1 (5 bases). From germline, CDR1 is PRHDT and CDR2 FYEKMQ (reference sequence). V was cut by 2 bases and J by 2 bases, with 12 bases left in between. The CDR3 sequence is 15 residues long. Here the CDR3 reads CASSLKSYRNYGYTF. The DNA of the CDR3 is TGTGCCAGCAGCTTAAAGTCGTACAGGAACTATGGCTACACCTTC.

This clonotype occurred many times. This chain connects TRBV6-1 to TRBJ2-7, with TRBD1 as a possible D gene (5 bases). The ends were cut back, 1 base at V and 1 base at J, with 8 bases in the middle. From germline, CDR1 is MNHNS and CDR2 SASEGT. CDR3 length: 14 amino acids. This CDR3 reads CASSEGPGSYEQYF. DNA for the CDR3: TGTGCCAGCAGTGAAGGGCCAGGGTCCTACGAGCAGTACTTC.

This clonotype appeared a single time. The chain employs TRBV4-3 and TRBJ1-5; D unclear. The CDR3 is 15 amino acids. V dropped 0 bases and J dropped 3 bases, with 9 bases sitting between them. Germline V gene data show CDR1 as LGHNA and CDR2 as YSLEER. CDR3 coding DNA: TGCGCCAGCAGCCAAGAGACGGGCTACAATCAGCCCCAGCATTTT. Protein: CASSQETGYNQPQHF.

This clonotype was seen repeatedly, ten times or more. The chain combines TRBV6-5 with TRBJ1-1, with TRBD1 matching over 7 bases. Germline V CDR1 and CDR2: MNHEY, SVGAGI. The CDR3 consists of 15 residues. V was pared by 4 bases and J by 0 bases, with 5 bases of the junction left unmatched. CDR3: CASSFGQALNTEAFF. The CDR3 region has the DNA TGTGCCAGCAGTTTCGGACAGGCCCTGAACACTGAAGCTTTCTTT.

This clonotype was detected ten times or more. The rearrangement uses TRBV27 and TRBJ1-5; weak D call: TRBD1 (6 bases). Per germline, CDR1 MNHEY and CDR2 SMNVEV (reference sequence). The CDR3 totals 13 residues. Trimming cost V 3 bases and J 6 bases, with 9 bases left between them. Here the CDR3 reads CASSLGQFQPQHF. CDR3 sequence (DNA): TGTGCCAGCAGTTTGGGACAATTTCAGCCCCAGCATTTT.